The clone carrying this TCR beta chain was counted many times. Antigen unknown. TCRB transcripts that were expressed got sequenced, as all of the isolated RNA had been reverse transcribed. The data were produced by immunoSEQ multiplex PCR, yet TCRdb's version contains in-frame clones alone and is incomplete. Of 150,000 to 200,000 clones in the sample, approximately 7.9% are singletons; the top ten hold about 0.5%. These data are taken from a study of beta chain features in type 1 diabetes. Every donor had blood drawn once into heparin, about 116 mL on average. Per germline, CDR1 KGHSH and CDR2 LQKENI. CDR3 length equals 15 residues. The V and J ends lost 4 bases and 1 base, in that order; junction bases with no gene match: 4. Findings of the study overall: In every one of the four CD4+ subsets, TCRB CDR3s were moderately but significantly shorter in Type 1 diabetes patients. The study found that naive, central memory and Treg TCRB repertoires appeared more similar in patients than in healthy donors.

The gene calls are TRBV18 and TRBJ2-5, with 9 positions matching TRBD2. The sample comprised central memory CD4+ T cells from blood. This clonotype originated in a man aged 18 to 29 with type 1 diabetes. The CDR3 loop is CASSRGGRAQETQYF. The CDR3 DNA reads TGTGCCAGCTCACGAGGCGGGAGGGCCCAAGAGACCCAGTACTTC.